One and the same sample provided the 8 T cell receptor beta chains below, sequenced in a study of beta chain features in type 1 diabetes. As every portion of the isolated RNA was reverse transcribed, the sequencing read expressed TCRB transcripts. Clones were sequenced by immunoSEQ multiplex PCR, and TCRdb holds only the in-frame ones, with some missing. The table includes about 320,000 clones, about 15% detected once. The sample was central memory CD4+ T cells from blood. All receptors come from a man aged 30 to 45 in good health.

This clone was detected a few times. The V and J genes are TRBV29-1 and TRBJ2-5, with no clear D. CDR1 is SQVTM and CDR2 is ANQGSEA in the germline V gene. The V end was cut by 6 bases, the J end by 4 bases, with 15 bases between. The CDR3 consists of 13 residues. The CDR3 here is CSVPGRSSETQYF. As DNA, the CDR3 is TGCAGCGTGCCCGGCCGAAGCTCAGAGACCCAGTACTTC.

In its sample, this clone was seen a few times. The genes are TRBV11-3 and TRBJ2-5; the match to TRBD2 covers 10 bases. The ends lost 5 bases at V and 4 bases at J; junction bases unmatched: 7. Per germline, CDR1 SGHNT and CDR2 YENEEA. The length of the CDR3 is 15 residues. This CDR3 is CASSPSGGALETQYF. The CDR3 DNA reads as TGTGCCAGCAGCCCCAGCGGGGGGGCATTAGAGACCCAGTACTTC.

This clone was picked up one time. The CDR3 DNA reads TGTGCCAGCAGTGATCGGGGCTGGGAGCAGTACGTC. Translated: CASSDRGWEQYV. The chain links TRBV2 to TRBJ2-7; D is possibly TRBD1 or TRBD2 (5 bases each). The CDR3 length is 12 residues. The V gene's germline CDR1 is SNHLY and CDR2 FYNNEI. V was shortened by 3 bases and J by 7 bases, with 10 bases between the two germline ends.

The genes are TRBV27 and TRBJ1-2; D unclear. Trimming took 2 bases from V and 5 from J, leaving 9 bases between them. The CDR3 totals 13 residues. Germline V lookup: CDR1 MNHEY, CDR2 SMNVEV (reference sequence). The CDR3 sequence: CASSLGPGYGYTF. In nucleotides, the CDR3 is TGTGCCAGCAGTTTAGGTCCCGGTTATGGCTACACCTTC.

The rearrangement links TRBV7-9 to TRBJ1-5, with a possible D match to TRBD1 (6 bases). Deletions cut 5 bases from V and 2 bases from J, with 13 bases between. The germline gives CDR1 SEHNR, CDR2 FQNEAQ (reference sequence). This CDR3 region has 15 residues. The CDR3 sequence is CASSVQGWGNQPQHF. The CDR3 nucleotides are TGTGCCAGCAGCGTACAGGGTTGGGGCAATCAGCCCCAGCATTTT.

The chain is built from TRBV7-2 and TRBJ2-7; 10 nucleotides line up with TRBD2. V shed 1 base, J shed 4 bases, and the junction held 10 bases outside the gene matches. This CDR3 contains 17 residues. Germline V gene sequence: CDR1 SGHTA, CDR2 FQGNSA. CDR3: CASSLGIRASGGYEQYF. The CDR3 coding sequence is TGTGCCAGCAGCTTAGGTATTCGGGCTAGCGGGGGATACGAGCAGTACTTC.

There are a few counts of this clone. The chain employs TRBV4-2 and TRBJ1-2; weak D call: TRBD1 (5 bases). This CDR3 has 17 amino acids. V lost 3 bases to trimming and J lost 0 bases, with 17 bases between them. Germline V gene lookup returns CDR1 LGHNA and CDR2 YNFKEQ. The CDR3 protein is CASSQSKTGAANYGYTF. The CDR3 nucleotides read TGTGCCAGCAGCCAGTCAAAAACCGGGGCAGCTAACTATGGCTACACCTTC.

This chain connects TRBV5-6 to TRBJ1-2; 8 nucleotides agree with TRBD1. The junction had 3 bases not matched to a gene; V was cut back by 0 bases and J by 2 bases. Germline V gives CDR1 SGHDT, CDR2 YYEEEE. The CDR3 consists of 15 residues. The CDR3 nucleotides are TGTGCCAGCAGCTTGGGACAGGGGCGAAACTATGGCTACACCTTC. Its protein product is CASSLGQGRNYGYTF.